A selection of T cell receptor beta chains follows, all from one sample in a study of beta chain features in type 1 diabetes. The assay was immunoSEQ multiplex PCR, and TCRdb's table has in-frame clones only and misses some. Here the sample spans about 360,000 clones, 10% to 15% being singletons. Material: naive CD4+ T cells from blood. The receptors stem from a man between 18 and 35 years old in good health. Each CDR3 is given with its conserved first and last residue. D genes are given only for firm matches. Size tells how often a clone was seen (once, few, many) or the class of an expanded clone, and some rows leave it out.

d_call: -; clone_size: few; j_call: TRBJ1-2; v_call: TRBV9; cdr3_nt: TGTGCCAGCAGCGTTCAGGGACTTGGCTACACCTTC; cdr3_aa: CASSVQGLGYTF
d_call: -; clone_size: few; j_call: TRBJ2-7; v_call: TRBV27; cdr3_nt: TGTGCCAGCAGTTTCGAGGGGGTCGGAGCCTACGAGCAGTACTTC; cdr3_aa: CASSFEGVGAYEQYF
d_call: TRBD1; clone_size: -; j_call: TRBJ1-2; v_call: TRBV19; cdr3_nt: TGTGCCAGTAGTATCCCGGGACAGGGAAACTATGGCTACACCTTC; cdr3_aa: CASSIPGQGNYGYTF
d_call: -; clone_size: few; j_call: TRBJ1-2; v_call: TRBV7-9; cdr3_nt: TGTGCCAGCAGCTTAGCGCAGGGGCTGGGGTATGGCTACACCTTC; cdr3_aa: CASSLAQGLGYGYTF
d_call: -; clone_size: -; j_call: TRBJ1-6; v_call: TRBV30; cdr3_nt: TGTGCCTGGAGTTCACCGGACTGGAATTCACCCCTCCACTTT; cdr3_aa: CAWSSPDWNSPLHF
d_call: TRBD1; clone_size: few; j_call: TRBJ2-5; v_call: TRBV29-1; cdr3_nt: TGCAGCGTCCAGGGGGAAGGAAAGACCCAGTACTTC; cdr3_aa: CSVQGEGKTQYF
d_call: -; clone_size: once; j_call: TRBJ2-5; v_call: TRBV5-1; cdr3_nt: TGCGCCAGCAGCCGGGGAAGACTCCAAGAGACCCAGTACTTC; cdr3_aa: CASSRGRLQETQYF
d_call: TRBD1; clone_size: few; j_call: TRBJ2-1; v_call: TRBV14; cdr3_nt: TGTGCCAGCAGCCAACCGGGACAGGGTCGTCTGAGGTTAAATGAGCAGTTCTTC; cdr3_aa: CASSQPGQGRLRLNEQFF
d_call: TRBD1; clone_size: few; j_call: TRBJ2-3; v_call: TRBV30; cdr3_nt: TGTGCCTGGAAGGGACAGTGGACAGATACGCAGTATTTT; cdr3_aa: CAWKGQWTDTQYF
d_call: -; clone_size: few; j_call: TRBJ2-4; v_call: TRBV27; cdr3_nt: TGTGCCAGCAGGGGACTTATGAGTGAGTCCAAAAACATTCAGTACTTC; cdr3_aa: CASRGLMSESKNIQYF
d_call: TRBD1; clone_size: -; j_call: TRBJ1-2; v_call: TRBV6-1; cdr3_nt: TGTGCCAGCAGTGAAGCCACAGGGGGACGCTATGGCTACACCTTC; cdr3_aa: CASSEATGGRYGYTF
d_call: TRBD2; clone_size: few; j_call: TRBJ2-1; v_call: TRBV15; cdr3_nt: TGTGCCACCAGCAGAGACGATCGGGGGGGCCGCTACAATGAGCAGTTCTTC; cdr3_aa: CATSRDDRGGRYNEQFF
d_call: -; clone_size: many; j_call: TRBJ2-7; v_call: TRBV10-3; cdr3_nt: TGTGCCATCAGTGATCAGGCCCCCTACGAGCAGTACTTC; cdr3_aa: CAISDQAPYEQYF